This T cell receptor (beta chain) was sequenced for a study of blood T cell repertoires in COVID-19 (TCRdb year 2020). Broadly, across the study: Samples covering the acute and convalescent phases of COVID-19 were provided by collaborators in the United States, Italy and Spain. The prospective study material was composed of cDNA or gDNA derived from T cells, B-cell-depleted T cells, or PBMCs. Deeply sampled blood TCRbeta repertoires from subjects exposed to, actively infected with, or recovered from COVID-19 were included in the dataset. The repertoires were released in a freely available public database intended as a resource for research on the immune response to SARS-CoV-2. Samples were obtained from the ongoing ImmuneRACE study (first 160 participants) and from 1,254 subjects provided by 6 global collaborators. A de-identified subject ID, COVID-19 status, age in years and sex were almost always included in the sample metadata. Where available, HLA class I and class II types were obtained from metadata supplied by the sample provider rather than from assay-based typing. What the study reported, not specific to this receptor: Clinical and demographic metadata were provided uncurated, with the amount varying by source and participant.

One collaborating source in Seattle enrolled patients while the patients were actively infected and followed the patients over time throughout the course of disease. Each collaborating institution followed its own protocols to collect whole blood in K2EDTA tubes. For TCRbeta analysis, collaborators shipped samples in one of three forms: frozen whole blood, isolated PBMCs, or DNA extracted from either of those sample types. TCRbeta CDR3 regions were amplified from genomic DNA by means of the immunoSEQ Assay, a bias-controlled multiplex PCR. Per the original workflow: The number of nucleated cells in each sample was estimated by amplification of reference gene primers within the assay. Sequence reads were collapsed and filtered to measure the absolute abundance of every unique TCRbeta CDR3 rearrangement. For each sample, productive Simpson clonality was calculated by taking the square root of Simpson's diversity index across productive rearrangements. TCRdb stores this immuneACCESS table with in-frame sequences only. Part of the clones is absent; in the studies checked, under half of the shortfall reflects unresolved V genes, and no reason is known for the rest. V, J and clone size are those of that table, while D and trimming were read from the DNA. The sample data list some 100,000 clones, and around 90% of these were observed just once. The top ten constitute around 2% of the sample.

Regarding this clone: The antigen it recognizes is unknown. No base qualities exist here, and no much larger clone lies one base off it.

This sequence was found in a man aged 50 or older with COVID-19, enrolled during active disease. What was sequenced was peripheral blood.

The CDR3 is CASSLERGWETQYF. The sequence in DNA is TGTGCCAGCAGCTTAGAACGGGGTTGGGAGACCCAGTACTTC. The rearrangement combines TRBV7-8 with TRBJ2-5, with TRBD2 perhaps the D gene, on 5 matching bases. Looking up the germline V gene yields CDR1 SGHVS and CDR2 FQNEAQ. V is shortened by 1 base, J by 5 bases, and the region joining them spans 11 bases. The CDR3 measures 14 amino acids from cysteine to phenylalanine. The kept DNA is CDR3 alone, 42 bases in frame from the first base.